A single sample gave rise to the 27 T cell receptor beta chains below, sequenced in a study of CXCR3-negative and CXCR3-positive naive CD8 T cells. UMI-labeled 5' RACE yielded the TRB cDNA libraries. TCRdb reworked the 5' RACE reads into one entry per CDR3 protein, no DNA. The table for this sample gives some 150,000 distinct CDR3 sequences. No antigen has been assigned to these receptors. Study-level findings and limits: TRB CDR3s were more hydrophobic in CXCR3-positive than in CXCR3-negative naive cells.

The sample was naive CXCR3+ CD8+ T cells from blood. Subset defined: CD45RO-CCR7+CD27+CD95- naive CD8+ T cells expressing CXCR3 (TNR3+). Receptors were obtained from a human donor in good health. Some clones in this sample may be carry-over from other donors' samples.

V is TRBV4-2 and J is TRBJ1-2; TCRdb reports TRBD1, a call that lacks DNA to check it against. Germline V gene sequence: CDR1 LGHNA, CDR2 YNFKEQ. The CDR3 contains 17 residues. CDR3 sequence: CASSQVSGTPTNYGYTF.

This rearrangement joins TRBV12-3 or TRBV12-4 to TRBJ2-7; TCRdb lists TRBD2, though no DNA is available to test this call. CDR3 size: 13 residues. This chain's CDR3 is CASSYERVSEQYF.

The V call is TRBV6-1, the J call TRBJ1-2. Germline V gene lookup returns CDR1 MNHNS and CDR2 SASEGT. The CDR3 contains 14 residues. CDR3 region: CASSELVKKNGYTF.

The chain uses TRBV6-6 and TRBJ1-5; the D call of TRBD1 rests on TCRdb alone, since no DNA is present to check it. This CDR3 spans 17 amino acids. CDR1 is MNHNY, CDR2 SVGAGI, per germline (reference sequence). The CDR3: CASSYPQETGFNQPQHF.

V and J are TRBV7-3 and TRBJ2-1; TCRdb names TRBD1, which stays unverified in the absence of DNA. The germline gives CDR1 SGHTA, CDR2 FQGTGA. The length of the CDR3 is 16 residues. The CDR3 sequence: CASSPLVGGRHNEQFF.

The rearrangement uses TRBV24-1 and TRBJ1-5. Germline assignment: CDR1 KGHDR and CDR2 SFDVKD. The length of the CDR3 is 15 residues. The CDR3 loop is CATSDGPWLGQPQHF.

The V gene is TRBV29-1, the J gene TRBJ1-2. CDR3 length: 14 residues. Germline CDR1 reads SQVTM; CDR2 reads ANQGSEA. The CDR3 sequence: CSVERGAGNYGYTF.

V gene TRBV7-6 combines with J gene TRBJ1-1; TCRdb proposes TRBD1, but this gene call is untestable without DNA. CDR3 length equals 12 residues. Germline assignment: CDR1 SGHVS and CDR2 FNYEAQ. CDR3 residues: CASSLLGAEAFF.

The V gene is TRBV13, the J gene TRBJ2-1; checking the TCRdb D call of TRBD2 is not possible without DNA. The CDR3 is 16 amino acids. Germline CDR1 reads PRHDT; CDR2 reads FYEKMQ (reference sequence). CDR3 region: CASSGKWLAETNEQFF.

This chain connects TRBV28 to TRBJ2-1; the D call from TCRdb, TRBD2, cannot be confirmed without DNA. Per germline, CDR1 MDHEN and CDR2 SYDVKM. The CDR3 is 15 residues long. The CDR3 loop is CASSLRLAGNNEQFF.

The chain couples TRBV29-1 to TRBJ2-5. Germline CDR1 and CDR2: SQVTM and ANQGSEA. CDR3 size: 12 residues. The CDR3 sequence: CSVGGRQETQYF.

The genes are TRBV4-1 and TRBJ2-7; TCRdb's assignment of TRBD1 cannot be checked, as there is no DNA. CDR3 size: 16 residues. In germline, CDR1 is MGHRA, CDR2 YSYEKL. Here the CDR3 reads CASSQAWTGLLREQYF.

V usage is TRBV7-9 and J usage is TRBJ2-7; with no DNA, the TCRdb D assignment of TRBD2 cannot be verified. In germline, CDR1 is SEHNR, CDR2 FQNEAQ (reference sequence). The CDR3 contains 14 residues. CDR3 in amino acids: CASSPRGQGQEQYF.

This sequence joins TRBV28 and TRBJ2-5; TCRdb lists TRBD2, though no DNA is available to test this call. CDR1 and CDR2 (germline): MDHEN, SYDVKM. The CDR3 has 15 amino acids. CDR3 amino acids: CASSQAAAGQETQYF.

The chain is built from TRBV7-9 and TRBJ2-3; the D gene TCRdb calls, TRBD2, cannot be checked with no DNA. The CDR3 sequence is 15 residues long. CDR1 is SEHNR, CDR2 FQNEAQ, per germline (reference sequence). CDR3: CASSLAGAGPDTQYF.

The J gene is TRBJ2-1, the V gene TRBV9; absent DNA, TCRdb's TRBD1 call cannot be checked. The CDR3 is made up of 15 amino acids. Germline V CDR1 and CDR2: SGDLS, YYNGEE. The CDR3 sequence: CASSRGGGPHNEQFF.

The rearrangement links TRBV12-3 or TRBV12-4 to TRBJ2-5; TCRdb proposes TRBD1, but this gene call is untestable without DNA. The CDR3 covers 16 residues. CDR3 in amino acids: CASSLGAPGQWETQYF.

The gene calls are TRBV6-6 and TRBJ2-3. Germline lookup yields CDR1 MNHNY and CDR2 SVGAGI (reference sequence). This CDR3 spans 12 amino acids. The CDR3 here is CASSHGLDTQYF.

The V call is TRBV7-6, the J call TRBJ2-3; TCRdb's assignment of TRBD2 cannot be checked, as there is no DNA. Per germline, CDR1 SGHVS and CDR2 FNYEAQ. The CDR3 spans 13 residues. The CDR3: CASSSSGGGTQYF.

The V and J genes are TRBV28 and TRBJ2-2. CDR3 length: 16 amino acids. CDR1 and CDR2 (germline): MDHEN, SYDVKM. The CDR3 reads CASSFKRPIRTGELFF.

The chain couples TRBV6-6 to TRBJ2-4; TCRdb's D gene call, TRBD1, goes unchecked for lack of DNA. This CDR3 has 16 residues. Looked up from germline, CDR1 is MNHNY and CDR2 is SVGAGI (reference sequence). Here the CDR3 reads CASSDLDRGAKNIQYF.

This chain uses TRBV9 with TRBJ1-2. Germline-derived CDR1 and CDR2 are SGDLS and YYNGEE. CDR3 size: 13 residues. CDR3 residues: CASSVLSNYGYTF. Looking up the rest from reference TRBV9 and TRBJ1-2 gives the full variable domain: DSGVTQTPKHLITATGQRVTLRCSPRSGDLSVYWYQQSLDQGLQFLIQYYNGEERAKGNILERFSAQQFPDLHSELNLSSLELGDSALYFCASSVLSNYGYTFGSGTRLTVV.

The genes are TRBV29-1 and TRBJ2-7; no DNA is available, so the TRBD2 call from TCRdb remains unchecked. The germline V gene encodes CDR1 SQVTM and CDR2 ANQGSEA. CDR3 length: 14 residues. The chain's CDR3 is CSVAPTRGSDEQYF.

V is TRBV7-6 and J is TRBJ2-1; TCRdb's D call, TRBD2, is unchecked because there is no DNA. CDR1 and CDR2 (germline): SGHVS, FNYEAQ. The CDR3 covers 17 residues. The CDR3 sequence is CASSLAWAGGSYNEQFF.

The gene calls are TRBV27 and TRBJ2-2; the D gene TCRdb calls, TRBD1, cannot be checked with no DNA. The CDR3 totals 15 residues. CDR1 is MNHEY, CDR2 SMNVEV, per germline (reference sequence). The CDR3 region is CASTGTGPNYGELFF.

CDR3 loop: CASSMQETQYF. The V call is TRBV12-3 or TRBV12-4, the J call TRBJ2-5. CDR3 size: 11 residues.

This sequence joins TRBV7-8 and TRBJ2-3; TCRdb selects TRBD2, and the lack of DNA leaves this call unchecked. The germline V gene has CDR1 SGHVS and CDR2 FQNEAQ. CDR3 length: 16 amino acids. CDR3 sequence: CASSSRLADDEDTQYF.